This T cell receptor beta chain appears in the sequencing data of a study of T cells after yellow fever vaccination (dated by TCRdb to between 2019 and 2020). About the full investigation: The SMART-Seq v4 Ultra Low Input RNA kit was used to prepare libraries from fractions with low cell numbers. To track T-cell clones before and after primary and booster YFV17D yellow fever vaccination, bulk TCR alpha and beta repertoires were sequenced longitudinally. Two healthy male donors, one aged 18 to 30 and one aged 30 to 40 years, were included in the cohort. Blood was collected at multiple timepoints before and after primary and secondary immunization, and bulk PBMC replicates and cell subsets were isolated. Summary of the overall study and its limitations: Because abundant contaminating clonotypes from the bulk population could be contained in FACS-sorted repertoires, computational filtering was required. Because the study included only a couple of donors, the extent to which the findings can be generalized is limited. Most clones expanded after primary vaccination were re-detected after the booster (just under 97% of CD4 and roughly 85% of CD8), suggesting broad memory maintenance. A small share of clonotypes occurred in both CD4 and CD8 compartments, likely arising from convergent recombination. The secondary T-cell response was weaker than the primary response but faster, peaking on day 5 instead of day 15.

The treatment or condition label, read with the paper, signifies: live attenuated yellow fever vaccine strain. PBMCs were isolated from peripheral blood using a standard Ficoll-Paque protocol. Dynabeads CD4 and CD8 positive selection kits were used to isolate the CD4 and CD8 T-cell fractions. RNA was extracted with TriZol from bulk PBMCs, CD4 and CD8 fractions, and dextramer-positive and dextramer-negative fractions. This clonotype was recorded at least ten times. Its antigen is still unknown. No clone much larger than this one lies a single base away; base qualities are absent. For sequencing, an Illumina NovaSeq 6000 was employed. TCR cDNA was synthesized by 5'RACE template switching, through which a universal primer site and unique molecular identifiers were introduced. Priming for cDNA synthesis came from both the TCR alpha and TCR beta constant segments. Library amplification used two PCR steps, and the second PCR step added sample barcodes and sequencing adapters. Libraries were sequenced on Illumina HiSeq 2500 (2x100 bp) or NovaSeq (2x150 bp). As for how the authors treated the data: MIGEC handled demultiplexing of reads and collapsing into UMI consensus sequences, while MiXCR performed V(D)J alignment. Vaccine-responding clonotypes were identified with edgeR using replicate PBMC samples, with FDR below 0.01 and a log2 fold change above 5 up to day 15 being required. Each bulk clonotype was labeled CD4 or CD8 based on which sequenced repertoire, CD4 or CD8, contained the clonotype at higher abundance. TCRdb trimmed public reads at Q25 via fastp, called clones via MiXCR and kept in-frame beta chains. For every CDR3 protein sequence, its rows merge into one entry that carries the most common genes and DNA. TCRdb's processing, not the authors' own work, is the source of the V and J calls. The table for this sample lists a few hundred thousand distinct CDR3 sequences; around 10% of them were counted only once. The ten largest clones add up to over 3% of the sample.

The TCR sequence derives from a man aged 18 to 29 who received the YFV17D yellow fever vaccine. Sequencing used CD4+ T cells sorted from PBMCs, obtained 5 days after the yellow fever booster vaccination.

The CDR3 protein sequence reads: CASSLNAGTYEQYV. The nucleotides read TGCGCCAGCAGCTTGAATGCCGGCACCTACGAGCAGTACGTC. This sequence uses TRBV5-1 and TRBJ2-7; no D gene is confidently identified. Based on the germline V gene, the CDR1 and CDR2 sequences are SGHRS and YFSETQ. Measured from the cysteine to the valine, the CDR3 is 14 residues long. Only CDR3 DNA remains: 42 bases, in frame from the first base. Trimming removed 1 base from V and 2 bases from J, leaving 10 bases between the germline ends.